Listed here are 19 T cell receptor beta chains from one sample, sequenced in a study of cytomegalovirus exposure and HLA in healthy donors. The PCR had 60 Vbeta and 13 Jbeta primers. Here immunoSEQ multiplex PCR was the method, and the copy in TCRdb shows in-frame clones only, minus some. The profile shows about 140,000 clones, roughly 80% of them singletons. The sample was PBMCs. These receptors came from a man between 18 and 29 years old in good health and CMV-seropositive.

The gene calls are TRBV27 and TRBJ1-5, with D possibly matching TRBD1 (5 bases). Germline V lookup: CDR1 MNHEY, CDR2 SMNVEV (reference sequence). The CDR3 runs 17 residues. V gave up 5 bases and J gave up 2 bases, with 19 bases separating them. For the CDR3, the DNA is TGTGCCAGCAGTCCCCGGACCGGACAAATCGGCAATCAGCCCCAGCATTTT. This sequence encodes CASSPRTGQIGNQPQHF.

The chain employs TRBV5-1 and TRBJ2-3, with a possible D match to TRBD1 (6 bases). V dropped 4 bases and J dropped 2 bases, with 17 bases sitting between them. This CDR3 has 16 amino acids. CDR1 SGHRS and CDR2 YFSETQ come from the germline V gene. CDR3 region: CASSPGSGVDTDTQYF. In DNA, the CDR3 is TGCGCCAGCAGCCCCGGATCAGGGGTGGACACAGATACGCAGTATTTT.

The genes are TRBV5-1 and TRBJ2-5; D uncertain. The V gene lost 2 bases and the J gene lost 14 bases, with 19 bases spanning the gap. This CDR3 spans 13 amino acids. Germline CDR1 SGHRS, CDR2 YFSETQ. CDR3 sequence (DNA): TGCGCCAGCAGCTTTATCGCCTCTATAAGAATATACTTC. Protein: CASSFIASIRIYF.

V usage is TRBV10-1 and J usage is TRBJ1-1, with 11 bases identical to TRBD1. Germline V gene data show CDR1 as WNHNN and CDR2 as SYGVQD (reference sequence). The CDR3 consists of 14 residues. The V and J ends lost 6 bases and 4 bases, in that order; junction bases with no gene match: 4. In DNA, the CDR3 is TGCGCCAGCAGCCCTGGGACAGGGGGCACTGAAGCTTTCTTT. This gives the protein CASSPGTGGTEAFF.

The rearrangement links TRBV6-1 to TRBJ2-3, with 8 positions matching TRBD2. The CDR3 sequence is 15 residues long. J was trimmed by 6 bases and V by 7 bases; bases with no gene match: 12. Per germline, CDR1 MNHNS and CDR2 SASEGT. The CDR3 protein is CASTVTSGRRDTQYF. The CDR3 DNA sequence: TGTGCCAGCACCGTCACGAGCGGGAGAAGGGATACGCAGTATTTT.

This clone has only a few counts. The rearrangement joins TRBV4-1 to TRBJ1-5; maybe TRBD1 (5 bases). The CDR3 is 17 residues long. The germline V gene encodes CDR1 MGHRA and CDR2 YSYEKL. Trimming took 1 base from V and 4 from J, leaving 17 bases between them. CDR3 amino acids: CASSQGLAGPVNQPQHF. The CDR3 coding sequence is TGCGCCAGCAGCCAAGGTCTGGCGGGGCCCGTAAATCAGCCCCAGCATTTT.

The gene calls are TRBV7-3 and TRBJ2-1; 8 bases agree with TRBD2. The CDR3 consists of 16 residues. Unmatched junction bases numbered 11, after V lost 4 bases and J lost 6 bases. CDR1 is SGHTA, CDR2 FQGTGA, per germline. In DNA form, the CDR3 reads TGTGCCAGCAGCTACCTAAGCGGGAGCTCCCCCAATGAGCAGTTCTTC. This translates into CASSYLSGSSPNEQFF.

A single count supports this clone. The V gene is TRBV5-5, the J gene TRBJ1-5, with a possible D match to TRBD1 (6 bases). The ends were cut back, 7 bases at V and 3 bases at J, with 14 bases in the middle. Germline V gene data show CDR1 as SGHKS and CDR2 as YYEKEE (reference sequence). The length of the CDR3 is 14 residues. The CDR3 here is CASGPGQLNQPQHF. CDR3 bases: TGTGCCAGCGGTCCCGGACAGCTCAATCAGCCCCAGCATTTT.

This chain uses TRBV7-9 with TRBJ2-7; weak D call: TRBD2 (7 bases). Looked up from germline, CDR1 is SEHNR and CDR2 is FQNEAQ (reference sequence). The CDR3 runs 15 residues. V was clipped by 5 bases and J by 3 bases, with 17 bases between them. The CDR3 nucleotides read TGTGCCAGCAGCAGACGGGGGGCCGCAGGCTACGAGCAGTACTTC. Protein product: CASSRRGAAGYEQYF.

This clone occurred once. This chain connects TRBV27 to TRBJ2-7; TRBD1 might be the D (6 bases). From germline, CDR1 is MNHEY and CDR2 SMNVEV (reference sequence). V was trimmed by 3 bases and J by 2 bases, leaving 11 bases between them. The CDR3 covers 14 residues. The DNA for the CDR3 is TGTGCCAGCAGTTTTTTAGGACAGACCTACGAGCAGTACTTC. As protein: CASSFLGQTYEQYF.

The chain uses TRBV7-2 and TRBJ2-7; TRBD1 aligns across 9 bases. Losses at the gene ends were 8 bases for V and 1 base for J; bases not matched to a gene: 6. The CDR3 is 14 amino acids. Germline V gene lookup returns CDR1 SGHTA and CDR2 FQGNSA. The CDR3: CASARDRVSYEQYF. CDR3 in DNA: TGTGCCAGCGCCCGGGACAGGGTTTCCTACGAGCAGTACTTC.

The J gene is TRBJ1-1, the V gene TRBV5-1; 9 bases line up with TRBD1. The V segment lost 6 bases and the J segment 4 bases; nucleotides outside the gene matches: 10. This CDR3 comprises 15 residues. The germline gives CDR1 SGHRS, CDR2 YFSETQ. The CDR3 sequence is CASNSGTGTSTEAFF. CDR3 bases: TGCGCCAGCAACTCCGGGACAGGGACAAGCACTGAAGCTTTCTTT. The whole variable domain, filled in from reference TRBV5-1 and TRBJ1-1, reads KAGVTQTPRYLIKTRGQQVTLSCSPISGHRSVSWYQQTPGQGLQFLFEYFSETQRNKGNFPGRFSGRQFSNSRSEMNVSTLELGDSALYLCASNSGTGTSTEAFFGQGTRLTVV.

This clone was seen more than once but under ten times. The chain has TRBV19 and TRBJ1-1, with D possibly being TRBD1 (6 bases). CDR3 length equals 14 residues. The V end lost 6 bases, the J end lost 7 bases, and 18 bases lay between the germline ends. Germline CDR1 is LNHDA and CDR2 is SQIVND (reference sequence). The CDR3 coding sequence is TGTGCCAGTAGCCGGAGGACAGCCGCCCATGAAGCTTTCTTT. Amino acid sequence: CASSRRTAAHEAFF.

This clone showed up just a few times. The CDR3 sequence is CASSLGAAGAAFF. The CDR3 DNA reads as TGTGCCAGCAGCTTAGGCGCGGCGGGGGCAGCTTTCTTT. The chain combines TRBV7-2 with TRBJ1-1; maybe TRBD1 (6 bases). The ends were cut back, 1 base at V and 10 bases at J, with 13 bases in the middle. The CDR3 has 13 amino acids. From germline, CDR1 is SGHTA and CDR2 FQGNSA. The full variable domain, completed using reference TRBV7-2 and TRBJ1-1, is GAGVSQSPSNKVTEKGKDVELRCDPISGHTALYWYRQSLGQGLEFLIYFQGNSAPDKSGLPSDRFSAERTGGSVSTLTIQRTQQEDSAVYLCASSLGAAGAAFFGQGTRLTVV.

Regarding this clone: Other nucleotide sequences from this sample produce the same CDR3. CDR3 nucleotides: TGTGCCAGCAGCTTAACCTTTTTGACTAGCGGGAATCAGGAGACCCAGTACTTC. Translating gives CASSLTFLTSGNQETQYF. The genes are TRBV7-9 and TRBJ2-5, with TRBD2 identical over 11 bases. Trimming removed 2 bases from V and 5 bases from J; junction bases left unmatched: 13. The V gene's germline CDR1 is SEHNR and CDR2 FQNEAQ (reference sequence). The CDR3 has 18 residues.

This chain connects TRBV18 to TRBJ1-1; no definite D call. Looked up from germline, CDR1 is KGHSH and CDR2 is LQKENI. The ends were cut back, 8 bases at V and 2 bases at J, with 9 bases in the middle. The CDR3 extends over 12 amino acids. DNA of the CDR3: TGTGCCAGCCAAGCGGGTAACACTGAAGCTTTCTTT. Residues: CASQAGNTEAFF.

This clone has more than one count but fewer than ten. The V gene is TRBV28, the J gene TRBJ1-5, with TRBD1 as a possible D gene (6 bases). The CDR3 consists of 15 residues. Looked up from germline, CDR1 is MDHEN and CDR2 is SYDVKM. The V end lost 2 bases, the J end lost 3 bases, and 11 bases lay between the germline ends. CDR3 residues: CASSLPGAYNQPQHF. CDR3 nucleotide sequence: TGTGCCAGCAGTTTACCAGGGGCCTACAATCAGCCCCAGCATTTT.

This chain links TRBV28 with TRBJ2-6; maybe TRBD1 (6 bases). In germline, CDR1 is MDHEN, CDR2 SYDVKM. The CDR3 length is 14 residues. V shed 5 bases and J shed 12 bases, with 17 bases lying between them. This chain's CDR3 is CASSTTGILGVLTF. The CDR3 nucleotides read TGTGCCAGCAGTACGACAGGTATCCTCGGCGTCCTGACTTTC.

A few counts support this clone. The chain uses TRBV19 and TRBJ2-7; maybe TRBD2 (6 bases). CDR1 and CDR2 from the germline V gene are LNHDA and SQIVND (reference sequence). This CDR3 is built from 18 residues. V gave up 4 bases and J gave up 2 bases, with 24 bases separating them. The CDR3 loop is CASSNTDVGAGGPYEQYF. CDR3 sequence (DNA): TGTGCCAGTAGTAACACGGACGTAGGGGCCGGGGGACCCTACGAGCAGTACTTC.